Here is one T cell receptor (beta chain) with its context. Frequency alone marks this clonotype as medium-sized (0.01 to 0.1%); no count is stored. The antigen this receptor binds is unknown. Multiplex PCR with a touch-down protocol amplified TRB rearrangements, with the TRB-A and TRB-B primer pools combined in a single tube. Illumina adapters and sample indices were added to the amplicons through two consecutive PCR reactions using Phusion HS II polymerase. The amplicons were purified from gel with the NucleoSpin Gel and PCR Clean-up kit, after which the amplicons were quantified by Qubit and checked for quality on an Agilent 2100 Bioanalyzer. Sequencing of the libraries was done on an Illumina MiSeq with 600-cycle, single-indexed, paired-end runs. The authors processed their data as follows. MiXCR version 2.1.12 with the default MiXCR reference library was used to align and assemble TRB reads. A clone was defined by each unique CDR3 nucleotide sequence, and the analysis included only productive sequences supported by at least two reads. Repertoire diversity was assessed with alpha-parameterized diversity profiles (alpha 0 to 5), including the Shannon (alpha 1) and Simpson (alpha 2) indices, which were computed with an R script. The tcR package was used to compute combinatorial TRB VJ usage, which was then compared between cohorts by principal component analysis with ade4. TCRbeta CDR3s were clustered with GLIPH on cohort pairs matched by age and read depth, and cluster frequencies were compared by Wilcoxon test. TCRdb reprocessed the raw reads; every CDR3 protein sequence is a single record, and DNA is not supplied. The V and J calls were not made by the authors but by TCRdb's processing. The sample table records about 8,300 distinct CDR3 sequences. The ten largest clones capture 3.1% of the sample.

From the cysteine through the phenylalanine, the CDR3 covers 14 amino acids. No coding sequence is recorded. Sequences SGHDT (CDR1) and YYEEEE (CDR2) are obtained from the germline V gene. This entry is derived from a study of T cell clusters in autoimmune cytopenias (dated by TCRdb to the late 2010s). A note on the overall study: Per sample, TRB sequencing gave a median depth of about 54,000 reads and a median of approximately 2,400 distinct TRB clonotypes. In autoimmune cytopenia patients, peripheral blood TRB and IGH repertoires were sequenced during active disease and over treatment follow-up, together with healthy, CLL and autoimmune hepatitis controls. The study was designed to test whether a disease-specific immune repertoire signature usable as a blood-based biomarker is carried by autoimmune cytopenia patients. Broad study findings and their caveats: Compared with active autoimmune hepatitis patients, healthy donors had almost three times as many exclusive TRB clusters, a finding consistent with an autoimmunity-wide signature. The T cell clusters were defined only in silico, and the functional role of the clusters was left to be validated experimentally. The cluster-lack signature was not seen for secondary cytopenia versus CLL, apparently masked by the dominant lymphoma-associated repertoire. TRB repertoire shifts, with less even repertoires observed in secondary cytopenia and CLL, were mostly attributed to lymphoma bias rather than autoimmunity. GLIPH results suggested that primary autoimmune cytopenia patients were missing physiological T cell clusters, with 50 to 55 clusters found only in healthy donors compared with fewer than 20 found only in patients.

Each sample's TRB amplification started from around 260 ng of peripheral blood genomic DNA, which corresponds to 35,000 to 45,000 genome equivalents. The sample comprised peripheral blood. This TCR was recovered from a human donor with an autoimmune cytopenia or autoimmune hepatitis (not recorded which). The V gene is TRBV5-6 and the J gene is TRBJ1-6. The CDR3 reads CASSTDRANSPLHF.